This T cell receptor (beta chain) was sequenced for a study of blood T cell repertoires in COVID-19. The V end lost 6 bases, the J end lost 3 bases, and 9 bases lay between the germline ends. Germline V CDR1 and CDR2: MDHEN, SYDVKM. The CDR3 covers 13 residues. Clones were read by immunoSEQ multiplex PCR, and TCRdb kept only the in-frame ones, dropping some. The sample gives over 95,000 clones, 70% to 90% of which show up once; under 9% is in the top ten. This clone was recorded once. This chain uses TRBV28 with TRBJ1-5; D is possibly TRBD1 (5 bases). Sequenced sample: peripheral blood. The receptor's source is a woman between 65 and 79 years old who had recovered from COVID-19. CDR3 DNA sequence: TGTGCCAGCAGGAGACAGATCAATCAGCCCCAGCATTTT. This gives the protein CASRRQINQPQHF.